Sequencing of this T cell receptor beta chain was carried out in a study of a mutant IDH1 vaccine in newly diagnosed glioma. Study-level information: The therapy given earlier, which was standard therapy, consisted of radiotherapy, temozolomide, or both, and most of the patients received both.

The data were produced by immunoSEQ multiplex PCR, yet TCRdb's version contains in-frame clones alone and is incomplete. Of about 30,000 clones in the sample, around 90% were seen once. For this clone: Its antigen is not identified.

CDR1 is SGHRS, CDR2 YFSETQ, per germline. Between the trimmed V and J ends, which lost 4 bases and 3 bases, there was a span of 10 bases. The CDR3 spans 14 residues. This sample's time point: week 5, during vaccination. Doses comprised 300 ug of mutant IDH1 20-mer peptide each, plus topical imiquimod. The sequencing used peripheral blood mononuclear cells (PBMCs), collected from a glioma patient whose treatment included an IDH1 peptide vaccine. The TCR comes from a woman in her 40s with glioma. Some clones in this sample may be carry-over from other donors' samples. The chain couples TRBV5-1 to TRBJ1-4; unclear D gene. The CDR3: CASSTRRANEKLFF. The DNA of the CDR3 is TGCGCCAGCAGCACCCGACGGGCTAATGAAAAACTGTTTTTT. The entire variable domain, with the rest obtained from reference TRBV5-1 and TRBJ1-4, is as follows: KAGVTQTPRYLIKTRGQQVTLSCSPISGHRSVSWYQQTPGQGLQFLFEYFSETQRNKGNFPGRFSGRQFSNSRSEMNVSTLELGDSALYLCASSTRRANEKLFFGSGTQLSVL.